These 9 T cell receptor beta chains share one sample of origin, sequenced in a study of shared clonotypes between healthy human individuals. Assay: immunoSEQ multiplex PCR; the TCRdb copy retains only in-frame clones and omits some. The sample contains about 480,000 clones, about 80% of which appear only once. The sample consisted of PBMCs. The receptors were gathered from a woman between 40 and 55 years old in good health. Some clones in this sample may be carry-over from other donors' samples.

Turning to this clone: The sample carries other DNA sequences with the same CDR3. The chain is built from TRBV19 and TRBJ1-2, with D hard to call. Trimming shortened V by 2 bases and J by 2 bases, and 12 bases separated the two germline ends. The CDR3 totals 15 residues. CDR1 is LNHDA, CDR2 SQIVND, per germline (reference sequence). For the CDR3, the DNA is TGTGCCAGTAGTATATCGGCAGCACGGAACTATGGCTACACCTTC. This gives the protein CASSISAARNYGYTF.

The chain combines TRBV5-4 with TRBJ2-7; D is perhaps TRBD1 or TRBD2 (5 bases each). CDR1 is SGHNT, CDR2 YYREEE, per germline (reference sequence). Trimming cost V 0 bases and J 5 bases, with 15 bases left between them. The CDR3 contains 15 residues. CDR3 residues: CASSLVGGAHHEQYF. CDR3 bases: TGTGCCAGCAGCTTGGTTGGGGGAGCCCACCACGAGCAGTACTTC. Using reference TRBV5-4 and TRBJ2-7 for the parts outside the CDR3, the full variable domain is ETGVTQSPTHLIKTRGQQVTLRCSSQSGHNTVSWYQQALGQGPQFIFQYYREEENGRGNFPPRFSGLQFPNYSSELNVNALELDDSALYLCASSLVGGAHHEQYFGPGTRLTVT.

The chain employs TRBV2 and TRBJ1-5; 7 bases agree with TRBD1. This CDR3 contains 13 residues. Germline V gene lookup returns CDR1 SNHLY and CDR2 FYNNEI. The junction had 4 bases not matched to a gene; V was cut back by 11 bases and J by 0 bases. The CDR3 here is CAGTVNSNQPQHF. DNA of the CDR3: TGTGCCGGGACAGTTAATAGCAATCAGCCCCAGCATTTT.

The J gene is TRBJ2-7, the V gene TRBV7-2; 8 bases match TRBD2. The CDR3 has 16 residues. V trimming: 7 bases; J trimming: 5 bases; junction bases outside the gene matches: 16. CDR1 is SGHTA and CDR2 is FQGNSA in the germline V gene. CDR3 nucleotide sequence: TGTGCCAGCATTCTAGGTATAGCGGGACGGGTCGACGAGCAGTACTTC. It is translated as CASILGIAGRVDEQYF.

In its sample, this clone was seen once. The chain couples TRBV5-1 to TRBJ2-3; no clear D. Trimming cost V 0 bases and J 6 bases, with 11 bases left between them. CDR1 is SGHRS, CDR2 YFSETQ, per germline. The CDR3 is 14 residues long. This chain's CDR3 is CASSLGGSRDTQYF. The DNA for the CDR3 is TGCGCCAGCAGCTTGGGAGGTTCTAGGGATACGCAGTATTTT.

The V call is TRBV29-1, the J call TRBJ2-1; 9 positions agree with TRBD2. This CDR3 comprises 15 residues. Germline CDR1 is SQVTM and CDR2 is ANQGSEA. The J segment lost 0 bases and the V segment lost 5 bases, leaving 5 bases of the junction unmatched. This CDR3 reads CSVQISGSSYNEQFF. CDR3 DNA sequence: TGCAGCGTTCAAATTAGCGGGAGCTCCTACAATGAGCAGTTCTTC.

The chain is built from TRBV28 and TRBJ2-1; no clear D. CDR1 MDHEN and CDR2 SYDVKM come from the germline V gene. This CDR3 contains 15 residues. V gave up 6 bases and J gave up 0 bases, with 12 bases separating them. The CDR3 loop is CASRATRSSYNEQFF. The DNA for the CDR3 is TGTGCCAGCAGAGCGACCAGAAGCTCCTACAATGAGCAGTTCTTC.

In this sample, this clone turned up a few times. This rearrangement joins TRBV7-8 to TRBJ2-7; perhaps TRBD2 as D (5 bases). Germline CDR1 reads SGHVS; CDR2 reads FQNEAQ. This CDR3 is built from 12 residues. V lost 5 bases, J lost 9 bases, and 14 bases lay in between. The CDR3 sequence: CASSRMTGLQYF. CDR3 sequence (DNA): TGTGCCAGCAGCAGGATGACGGGATTGCAGTACTTC.

The genes are TRBV6-4 and TRBJ1-4; tentatively, D is TRBD1 (6 bases). The CDR3 extends over 14 amino acids. Germline V gives CDR1 MRHNA, CDR2 SNTAGT. Trimming took 5 bases from V and 4 from J, leaving 11 bases between them. This chain's CDR3 is CASSMTGGNEKLFF. The CDR3 coding sequence is TGTGCCAGCAGTATGACAGGCGGTAATGAAAAACTGTTTTTT.